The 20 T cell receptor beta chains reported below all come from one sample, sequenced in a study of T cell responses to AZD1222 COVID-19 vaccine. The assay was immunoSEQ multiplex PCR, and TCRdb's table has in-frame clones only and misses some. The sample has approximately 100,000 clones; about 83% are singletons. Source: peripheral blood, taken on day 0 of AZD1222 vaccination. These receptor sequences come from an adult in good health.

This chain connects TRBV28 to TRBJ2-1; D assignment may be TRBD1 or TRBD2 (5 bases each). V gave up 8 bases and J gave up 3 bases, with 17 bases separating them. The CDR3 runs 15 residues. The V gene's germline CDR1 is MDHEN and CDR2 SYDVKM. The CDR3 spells CASLVEGIFYNEQFF. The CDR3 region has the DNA TGTGCCAGCCTAGTCGAGGGGATCTTCTACAATGAGCAGTTCTTC.

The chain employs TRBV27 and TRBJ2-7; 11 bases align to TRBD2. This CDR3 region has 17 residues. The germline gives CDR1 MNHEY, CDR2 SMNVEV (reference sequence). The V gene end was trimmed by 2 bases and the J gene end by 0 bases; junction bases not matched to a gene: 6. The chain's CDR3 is CASSLLAGGLSSYEQYF. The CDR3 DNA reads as TGTGCCAGCAGTTTACTAGCGGGAGGCTTGAGCTCCTACGAGCAGTACTTC.

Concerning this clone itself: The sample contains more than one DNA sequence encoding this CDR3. The CDR3 DNA reads TGTGCCACCAGCCTAGAAGGCTACGAGCAGTACTTC. This encodes CATSLEGYEQYF. The chain employs TRBV15 and TRBJ2-7; D not resolved. The V end lost 5 bases, the J end lost 3 bases, and 8 bases lay between the germline ends. CDR3 length equals 12 residues. Germline V CDR1 and CDR2: LNHNV, YYDKDF (reference sequence). The full variable domain, completed using reference TRBV15 and TRBJ2-7, is DAMVIQNPRYQVTQFGKPVTLSCSQTLNHNVMYWYQQKSSQAPKLLFHYYDKDFNNEADTPDNFQSRRPNTSFCFLDIRSPGLGDTAMYLCATSLEGYEQYFGPGTRLTVT.

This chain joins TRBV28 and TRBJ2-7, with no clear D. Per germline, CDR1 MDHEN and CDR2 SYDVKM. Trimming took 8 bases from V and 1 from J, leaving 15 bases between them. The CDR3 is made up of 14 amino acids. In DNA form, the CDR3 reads TGTGCCAGCCAAAGTGGATGGGAATCCTACGAGCAGTACTTC. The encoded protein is CASQSGWESYEQYF.

CDR3 region: CASSPQTGSEQYF. For the CDR3, the DNA is TGTGCCAGCAGCCCCCAGACAGGGAGCGAGCAGTACTTC. This rearrangement joins TRBV7-2 to TRBJ2-7; TRBD1 matches at 7 bases. The germline V gene encodes CDR1 SGHTA and CDR2 FQGNSA. After removal of 5 bases from V and 6 bases from J, the junction contained 7 bases not matched to a gene. The CDR3 covers 13 residues.

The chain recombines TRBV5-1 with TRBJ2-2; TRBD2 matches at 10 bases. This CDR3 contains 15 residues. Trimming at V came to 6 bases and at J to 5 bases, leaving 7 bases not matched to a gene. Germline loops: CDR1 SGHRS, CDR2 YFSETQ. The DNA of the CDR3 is TGCGCCAGCACAGAGGGACTAGCGCGTACCGGGGAGCTGTTTTTT. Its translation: CASTEGLARTGELFF.

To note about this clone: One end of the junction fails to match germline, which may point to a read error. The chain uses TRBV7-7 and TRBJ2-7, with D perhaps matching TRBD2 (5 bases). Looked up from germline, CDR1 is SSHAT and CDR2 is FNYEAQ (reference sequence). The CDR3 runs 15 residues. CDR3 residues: CASSLGSGSSYEQYF. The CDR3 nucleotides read TGTGCTAGCAGCTTAGGGAGCGGCTCCTCCTACGAGCAGTACTTC. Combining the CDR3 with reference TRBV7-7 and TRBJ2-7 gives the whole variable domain GAGVSQSPRYKVTKRGQDVTLRCDPISSHATLYWYQQALGQGPEFLTYFNYEAQPDKSGLPSDRFSAERPEGSISTLTIQRTEQRDSAMYRCASSLGSGSSYEQYFGPGTRLTVT.

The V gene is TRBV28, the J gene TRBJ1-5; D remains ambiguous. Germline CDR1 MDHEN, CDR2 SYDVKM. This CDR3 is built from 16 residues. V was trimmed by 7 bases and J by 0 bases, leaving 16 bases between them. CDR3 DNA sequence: TGTGCCAGCAATCAAAAAGGGCGTTATAGCAATCAGCCCCAGCATTTT. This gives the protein CASNQKGRYSNQPQHF.

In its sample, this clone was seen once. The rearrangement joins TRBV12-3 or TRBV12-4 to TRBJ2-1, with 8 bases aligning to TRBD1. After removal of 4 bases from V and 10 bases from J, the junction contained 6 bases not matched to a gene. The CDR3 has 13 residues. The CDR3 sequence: CASSSITGGEQFF. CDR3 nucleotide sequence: TGTGCCAGCAGTTCCATCACAGGGGGGGAGCAGTTCTTC.

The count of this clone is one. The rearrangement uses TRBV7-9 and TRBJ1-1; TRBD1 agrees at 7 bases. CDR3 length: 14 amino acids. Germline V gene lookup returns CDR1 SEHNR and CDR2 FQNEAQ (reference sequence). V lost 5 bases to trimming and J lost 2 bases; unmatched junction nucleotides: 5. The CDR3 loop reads CASSPGQANTEAFF. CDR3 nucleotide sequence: TGTGCCAGCAGCCCCGGACAGGCTAACACTGAAGCTTTCTTT.

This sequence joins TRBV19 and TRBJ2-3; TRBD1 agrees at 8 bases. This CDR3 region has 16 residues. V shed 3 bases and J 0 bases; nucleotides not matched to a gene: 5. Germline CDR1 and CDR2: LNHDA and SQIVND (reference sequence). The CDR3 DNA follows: TGTGCCAGTAGTATTAACAGGGGGAAAAGCACAGATACGCAGTATTTT. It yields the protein CASSINRGKSTDTQYF.

CDR3 in DNA: TGTGCCAGTAGTATAGAATTTGGAGGGACCTTCGGCAATCAGCCCCAGCATTTT. This codes for CASSIEFGGTFGNQPQHF. The chain has TRBV19 and TRBJ1-5, with D perhaps TRBD1 (5 bases). The germline V and J ends were trimmed by 0 bases and 2 bases, with 17 bases remaining between them. The CDR3 runs to 18 residues. Germline CDR1 reads LNHDA; CDR2 reads SQIVND (reference sequence).

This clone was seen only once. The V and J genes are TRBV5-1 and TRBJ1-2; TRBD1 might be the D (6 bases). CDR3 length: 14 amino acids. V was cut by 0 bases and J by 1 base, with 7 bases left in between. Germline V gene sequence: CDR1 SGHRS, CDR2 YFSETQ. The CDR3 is CASSLGTVNYGYTF. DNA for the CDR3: TGCGCCAGCAGCTTGGGGACAGTTAACTATGGCTACACCTTC.

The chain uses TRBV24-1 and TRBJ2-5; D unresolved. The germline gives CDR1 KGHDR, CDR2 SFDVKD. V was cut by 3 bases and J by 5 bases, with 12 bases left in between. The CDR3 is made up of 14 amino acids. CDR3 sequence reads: CATSDPGGDETQYF. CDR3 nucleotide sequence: TGTGCCACCAGTGATCCCGGTGGCGATGAGACCCAGTACTTC.

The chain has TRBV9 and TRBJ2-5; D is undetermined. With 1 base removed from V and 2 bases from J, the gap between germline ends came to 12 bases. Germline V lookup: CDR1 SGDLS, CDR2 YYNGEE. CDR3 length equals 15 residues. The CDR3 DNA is TGTGCCAGCAGCGTAAACACCCTTACACAAGAGACCCAGTACTTC. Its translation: CASSVNTLTQETQYF.

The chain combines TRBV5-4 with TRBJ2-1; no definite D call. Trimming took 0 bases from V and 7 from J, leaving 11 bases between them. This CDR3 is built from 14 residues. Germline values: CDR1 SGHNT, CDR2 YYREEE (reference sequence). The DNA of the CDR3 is TGTGCCAGCAGCTTGGTAGGGCCGGGTAATGAGCAGTTCTTC. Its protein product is CASSLVGPGNEQFF.

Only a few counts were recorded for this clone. The CDR3 here is CASSLNSQRDTQYF. CDR3 coding DNA: TGCGCCAGCAGCCTGAACAGCCAGAGGGATACGCAGTATTTT. The chain recombines TRBV5-1 with TRBJ2-3; the D is unclear. CDR3 size: 14 residues. V was cut by 4 bases and J by 6 bases, with 15 bases left in between. In germline, CDR1 is SGHRS, CDR2 YFSETQ.

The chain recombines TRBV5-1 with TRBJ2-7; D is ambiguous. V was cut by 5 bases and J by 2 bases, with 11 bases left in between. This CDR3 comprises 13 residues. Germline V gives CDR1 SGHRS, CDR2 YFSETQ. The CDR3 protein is CASSLAVAYEQYF. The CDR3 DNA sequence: TGCGCCAGCAGTCTCGCAGTGGCCTACGAGCAGTACTTC.

The CDR3 region is CASSGWAPGETQYF. CDR3 sequence (DNA): TGTGCCAGCTCGGGATGGGCTCCGGGAGAGACCCAGTACTTC. The chain joins TRBV27 to TRBJ2-5, with D perhaps matching TRBD2 (5 bases). V was pared by 8 bases and J by 4 bases, with 17 bases between. CDR3 length: 14 amino acids. The V gene's germline CDR1 is MNHEY and CDR2 SMNVEV (reference sequence).

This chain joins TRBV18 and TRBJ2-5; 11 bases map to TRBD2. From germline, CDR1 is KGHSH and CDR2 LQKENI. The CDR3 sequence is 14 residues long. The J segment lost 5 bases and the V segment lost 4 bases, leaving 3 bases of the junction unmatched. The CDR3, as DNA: TGTGCCAGCTCACTTTCTAGCGGGAGGGAGACCCAGTACTTC. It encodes CASSLSSGRETQYF.